This T cell receptor (beta chain) is drawn from a study of T cells in Graves' hyperthyroidism and ophthalmopathy. TCR beta CDR3 regions were amplified from RNA. When the TCR CDR3 underwent first-round RT-PCR, the HTBI primer set was used. One entry per CDR3 protein results from TCRdb running MiXCR on the multiplex PCR reads. The sample lists approximately 32,000 distinct CDR3 sequences, less than 50% seen once, with approximately 6.2% in the top ten. By share of the sample, this clonotype is medium-sized. Per the germline V gene, CDR1 is SQVTM and CDR2 is ANQGSEA. V dropped 4 bases and J dropped 4 bases, with 8 bases sitting between them. The CDR3 runs to 12 residues.

Material: blood. This TCR was sampled from a woman aged 45 to 65 with Graves' hyperthyroidism that later progressed to Graves' ophthalmopathy. The genes are TRBV29-1 and TRBJ2-1; D is uncertain. DNA of the CDR3: TGCAGCGTTGGCCCGGATTACAATGAGCAGTTCTTC. This gives the protein CSVGPDYNEQFF.